The 20 T cell receptor beta chains reported below all come from one sample, sequenced in a study of beta chain features in type 1 diabetes (dated by TCRdb to between 2018 and 2020). Receptor libraries were prepared by the immunoSEQ multiplex PCR assay. All of the isolated RNA was reverse transcribed with the High Capacity cDNA Reverse Transcription Kit, so expressed TCRB transcripts were sequenced. Held by TCRdb, this immuneACCESS table contains in-frame sequences only and omits some clones. Under half of the omission traces to an unresolved V gene where checked; the cause of the rest is unknown. Within this sample are 200,000 to 250,000 clones, with about 71% of them counted one time only. The ten largest make up 0.053% of the sample. The sequencing sample was made of naive CD4+ T cells from blood. Per the publication, the cell subset or site label means: true naive CD4+ T cells. The source of these receptors is a man younger than 45 in good health.

The chain has TRBV30 and TRBJ2-3; D is uncertain. Trimming pared 6 bases from V and 5 bases from J, leaving 15 bases between. CDR1 is GTSNPN and CDR2 is SVGIG in the germline V gene (reference sequence). The CDR3 has 13 amino acids. The chain's CDR3 is CACSAQTGDTQYF. CDR3 coding DNA: TGTGCCTGTTCCGCCCAGACCGGAGATACGCAGTATTTT.

On this clone: A junction end diverges from the germline sequence, so it may reflect a read error. The rearrangement links TRBV15 to TRBJ2-4; unclear D gene. The germline V gene has CDR1 LNHNV and CDR2 YYDKDF (reference sequence). This CDR3 has 15 residues. CDR3 sequence (DNA): TGTGCCACCAGCGGAGACATCTATGGCGAAAACATTCAGTACTTC. Translated, it gives CATSGDIYGENIQYF.

As to this clone: The junction departs from germline at one end; a sequencing error may be responsible. The chain uses TRBV25-1 and TRBJ1-5; D is uncertain. The CDR3 consists of 15 residues. Germline CDR1 reads MGHDK; CDR2 reads SYGVNS. The CDR3 sequence: CASSESGGRNQPQHF. The CDR3 DNA is TGTGCCAGCAGTGAATCAGGTGGGCGCAACCAGCCCCAGCATTTT.

This chain uses TRBV30 with TRBJ2-7; D may be TRBD1 (5 bases). The CDR3 spans 12 residues. Germline-derived CDR1 and CDR2 are GTSNPN and SVGIG (reference sequence). Between the trimmed V and J ends, which lost 0 bases and 2 bases, there was a span of 5 bases. Here the CDR3 reads CAWSVRAYEQYF. Here the CDR3 DNA reads TGTGCCTGGAGTGTCAGGGCCTACGAGCAGTACTTC. The full variable domain, in which reference TRBV30 and TRBJ2-7 provide the parts outside the CDR3, is SQTIHQWPATLVQPVGSPLSLECTVEGTSNPNLYWYRQAAGRGLQLLFYSVGIGQISSEVPQNLSASRPQDRQFILSSKKLLLSDSGFYLCAWSVRAYEQYFGPGTRLTVT.

This clone showed up just a few times. The chain employs TRBV30 and TRBJ2-5; tentative D call: TRBD1 (6 bases). V gave up 0 bases and J gave up 7 bases, with 9 bases separating them. In germline, CDR1 is GTSNPN, CDR2 SVGIG (reference sequence). CDR3 length equals 12 residues. In nucleotides, the CDR3 is TGTGCCTGGAGTGTACCCAGGGGGACCCAGTACTTC. It is translated as CAWSVPRGTQYF.

This chain uses TRBV5-1 with TRBJ1-5; D uncertain. Between the trimmed V and J ends, which lost 1 base and 2 bases, there was a span of 4 bases. The length of the CDR3 is 13 residues. Germline CDR1 is SGHRS and CDR2 is YFSETQ. The CDR3 DNA follows: TGCGCCAGCAGCTTGTCAGGCAATCAGCCCCAGCATTTT. This gives the protein CASSLSGNQPQHF.

This clone was seen a handful of times. This chain joins TRBV30 and TRBJ2-5; 7 nucleotides agree with TRBD1. This CDR3 is built from 15 residues. Losses at the gene ends were 3 bases for V and 4 bases for J; bases not matched to a gene: 11. The germline gives CDR1 GTSNPN, CDR2 SVGIG (reference sequence). The CDR3 nucleotides are TGTGCCTGGAGGCCAGGGACAGCACACGTAGAGACCCAGTACTTC. It translates to CAWRPGTAHVETQYF.

This clone was seen a few times. The J gene is TRBJ1-1, the V gene TRBV30; no definite D call. The CDR3 runs to 13 residues. The V end lost 0 bases, the J end lost 1 base, and 6 bases lay between the germline ends. Germline V gene data show CDR1 as GTSNPN and CDR2 as SVGIG (reference sequence). The CDR3 DNA reads TGTGCCTGGAGTGTACTTTGGAACACTGAAGCTTTCTTT. Its translation: CAWSVLWNTEAFF.

The J gene is TRBJ1-2, the V gene TRBV7-2; maybe TRBD1 (5 bases). Per the germline V gene, CDR1 is SGHTA and CDR2 is FQGNSA. V was pared by 5 bases and J by 6 bases, with 13 bases between. The CDR3 runs 13 residues. DNA for the CDR3: TGTGCCAGCAGCACCTACAGGACGCATGGCTACACCTTC. As protein: CASSTYRTHGYTF.

The rearrangement uses TRBV6-6 and TRBJ1-1; the D is unclear. The germline gives CDR1 MNHNY, CDR2 SVGAGI (reference sequence). There are 11 residues in the CDR3. The V and J ends lost 10 bases and 4 bases respectively, with 10 bases between them. The DNA of the CDR3 is TGTGCCACCCTACCAGGCACTGAAGCTTTCTTT. Translation gives CATLPGTEAFF.

This rearrangement joins TRBV5-1 to TRBJ2-3; possibly TRBD2 for D (6 bases). In germline, CDR1 is SGHRS, CDR2 YFSETQ. This CDR3 comprises 15 residues. V lost 4 bases and J lost 3, with 15 bases in between. CDR3: CASSQLASTTDTQYF. CDR3 coding DNA: TGCGCCAGCAGCCAACTAGCATCGACAACAGATACGCAGTATTTT.

Regarding this clone: This sample includes further DNA sequences coding for the same CDR3. CDR3 coding DNA: TGTGCCAGCAGCTTAACGGGCTACAATGAGCAGTTCTTC. Its protein product is CASSLTGYNEQFF. The chain has TRBV7-9 and TRBJ2-1, with D uncertain. Trimming took off 2 bases at V and 3 bases at J, with 5 bases between the two ends. CDR1 SEHNR and CDR2 FQNEAQ come from the germline V gene (reference sequence). The CDR3 is 13 residues long.

This chain connects TRBV11-2 to TRBJ2-1, with 7 nucleotides matching TRBD1. The germline V gene has CDR1 SGHAT and CDR2 FQNNGV. The CDR3 loop spans 14 amino acids. After removal of 6 bases from V and 4 bases from J, the junction contained 6 bases not matched to a gene. CDR3 sequence (DNA): TGTGCCAGCAGGAAAGACAGGGAGTACAATGAGCAGTTCTTC. It translates to CASRKDREYNEQFF.

This chain links TRBV30 with TRBJ2-1; 8 bases agree with TRBD1. Germline V gene lookup returns CDR1 GTSNPN and CDR2 SVGIG (reference sequence). The CDR3 is made up of 15 amino acids. Germline trimming cut 2 bases from V and 0 bases from J; bases unmatched to any gene: 3. This CDR3 is CAWSSGQGSYNEQFF. The CDR3, as DNA: TGTGCCTGGAGTTCCGGACAGGGCTCCTACAATGAGCAGTTCTTC.

This clone was seen only a few times. CDR3 bases: TGCAGCGTTGAACCCGGACAGGCTGGCTACACCTTC. Its protein product is CSVEPGQAGYTF. The chain uses TRBV29-1 and TRBJ1-2; 7 positions agree with TRBD1. Germline V gene lookup returns CDR1 SQVTM and CDR2 ANQGSEA. This CDR3 is 12 amino acids long. Losses at the gene ends were 2 bases for V and 7 bases for J; bases not matched to a gene: 4.

The chain links TRBV6-4 to TRBJ2-1; 8 nucleotides line up with TRBD2. CDR3 length: 14 residues. Germline CDR1 is MRHNA and CDR2 is SNTAGT. With V trimmed by 7 bases and J by 9 bases, 11 bases remained unmatched. In DNA, the CDR3 is TGTGCCAGCATTACTCCGCCGGGACTAGGTGAGCAGTTCTTC. Translation gives CASITPPGLGEQFF.

J is TRBJ1-1 and V is TRBV18; 7 bases match TRBD1. Germline lookup yields CDR1 KGHSH and CDR2 LQKENI. J was trimmed by 1 base and V by 3 bases; bases with no gene match: 5. The CDR3 extends over 15 amino acids. Written as DNA, the CDR3 is TGTGCCAGCTCACCGGCAGGGGGGCCGAACACTGAAGCTTTCTTT. This sequence encodes CASSPAGGPNTEAFF.

The V and J genes are TRBV5-1 and TRBJ1-1; D unresolved. V dropped 0 bases and J dropped 1 base, with 7 bases sitting between them. The CDR3 contains 14 residues. CDR1 and CDR2 (germline): SGHRS, YFSETQ. This CDR3 reads CASSLARGNTEAFF. DNA for the CDR3: TGCGCCAGCAGCTTGGCCAGAGGGAACACTGAAGCTTTCTTT.

The chain couples TRBV18 to TRBJ2-7; D gene ambiguous. V was trimmed by 6 bases and J by 1 base, leaving 13 bases between them. From germline, CDR1 is KGHSH and CDR2 LQKENI. The CDR3 is 14 residues long. CDR3 amino acids: CASSLLQESYEQYF. In DNA, the CDR3 is TGTGCCAGCTCGCTCCTGCAGGAATCCTACGAGCAGTACTTC.

The rearrangement links TRBV7-9 to TRBJ2-3; D possibly uses TRBD1 or TRBD2 (5 bases each). CDR1 SEHNR and CDR2 FQNEAQ come from the germline V gene (reference sequence). The V end was cut by 3 bases, the J end by 8 bases, with 9 bases between. This CDR3 region has 12 residues. CDR3 sequence reads: CASSFPGATQYF. The CDR3 DNA reads TGTGCCAGCAGCTTTCCCGGGGCTACGCAGTATTTT.